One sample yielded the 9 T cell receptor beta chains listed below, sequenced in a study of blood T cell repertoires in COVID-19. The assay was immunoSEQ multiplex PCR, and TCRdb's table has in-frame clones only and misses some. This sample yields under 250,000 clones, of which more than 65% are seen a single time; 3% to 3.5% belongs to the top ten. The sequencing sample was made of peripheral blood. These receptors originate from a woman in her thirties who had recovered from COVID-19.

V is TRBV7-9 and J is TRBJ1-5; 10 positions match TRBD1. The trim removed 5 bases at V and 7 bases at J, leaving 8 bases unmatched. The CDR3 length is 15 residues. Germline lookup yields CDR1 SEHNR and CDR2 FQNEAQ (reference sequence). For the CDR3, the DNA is TGTGCCAGCAGCGGGGGCGGGGACAGGGGACAGCCCCAGCATTTT. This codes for CASSGGGDRGQPQHF.

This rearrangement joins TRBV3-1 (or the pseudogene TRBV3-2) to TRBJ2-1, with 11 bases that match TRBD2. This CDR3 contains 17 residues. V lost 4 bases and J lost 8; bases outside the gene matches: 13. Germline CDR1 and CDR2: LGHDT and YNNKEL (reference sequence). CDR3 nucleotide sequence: TGTGCCAGCAGCCTTCTTATAGCGGGAGGGAGGTCGGATGAGCAGTTCTTC. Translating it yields CASSLLIAGGRSDEQFF.

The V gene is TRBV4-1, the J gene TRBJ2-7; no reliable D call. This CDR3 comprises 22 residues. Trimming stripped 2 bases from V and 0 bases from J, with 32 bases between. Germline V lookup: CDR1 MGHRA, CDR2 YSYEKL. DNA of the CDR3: TGCGCCAGCAGCCAACAATTCTTTTATCCCTGGTCAGAGCGCCTAATCTCCTACGAGCAGTACTTC. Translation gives CASSQQFFYPWSERLISYEQYF.

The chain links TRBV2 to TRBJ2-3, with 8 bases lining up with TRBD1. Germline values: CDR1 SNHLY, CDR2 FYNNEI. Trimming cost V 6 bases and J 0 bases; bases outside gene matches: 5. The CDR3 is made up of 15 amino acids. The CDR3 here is CASRGTGSSTDTQYF. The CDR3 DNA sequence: TGTGCCAGCAGAGGGACAGGTTCTAGCACAGATACGCAGTATTTT.

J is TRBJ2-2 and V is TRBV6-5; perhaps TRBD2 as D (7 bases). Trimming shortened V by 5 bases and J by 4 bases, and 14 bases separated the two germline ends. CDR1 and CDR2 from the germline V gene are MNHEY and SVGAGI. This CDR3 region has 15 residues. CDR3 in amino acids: CASSPRGGGTGELFF. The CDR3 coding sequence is TGTGCCAGCAGTCCAAGGGGAGGGGGCACCGGGGAGCTGTTTTTT.

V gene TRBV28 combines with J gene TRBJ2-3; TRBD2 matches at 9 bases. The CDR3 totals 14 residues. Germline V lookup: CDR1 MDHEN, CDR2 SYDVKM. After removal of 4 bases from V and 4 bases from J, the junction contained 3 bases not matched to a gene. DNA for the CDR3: TGTGCCAGCAGTTGGCGGGGGGGCTCAGATACGCAGTATTTT. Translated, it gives CASSWRGGSDTQYF.

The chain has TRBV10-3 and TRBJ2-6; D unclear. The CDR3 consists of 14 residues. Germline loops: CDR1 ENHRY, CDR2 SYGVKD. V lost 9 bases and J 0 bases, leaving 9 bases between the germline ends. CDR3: CAMSPVSGANVLTF. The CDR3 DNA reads TGTGCCATGAGTCCTGTCTCTGGGGCCAACGTCCTGACTTTC.

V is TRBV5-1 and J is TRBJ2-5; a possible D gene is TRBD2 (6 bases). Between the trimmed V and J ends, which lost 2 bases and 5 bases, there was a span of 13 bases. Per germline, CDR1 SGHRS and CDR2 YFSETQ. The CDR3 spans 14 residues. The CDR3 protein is CASSFGGDGETQYF. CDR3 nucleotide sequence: TGCGCCAGCAGCTTCGGGGGAGACGGGGAGACCCAGTACTTC.

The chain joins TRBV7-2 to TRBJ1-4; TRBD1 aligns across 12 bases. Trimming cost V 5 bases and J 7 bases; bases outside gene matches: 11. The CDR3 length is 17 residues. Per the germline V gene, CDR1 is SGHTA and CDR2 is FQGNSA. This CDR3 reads CASSPEGPGQGAEKLFF. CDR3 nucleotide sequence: TGTGCCAGCAGCCCCGAGGGTCCGGGACAGGGGGCTGAAAAACTGTTTTTT.